These T cell receptor beta chains were read from a single sample in a study of T cell changes during pregnancy in multiple sclerosis. The repertoire was sequenced with immunoSEQ multiplex PCR; TCRdb's copy has only in-frame clones and lacks some. This sample yields around 38,000 clones, of which more than 85% are seen a single time; roughly 5% belongs to the top ten. This specimen consisted of CD8+ T cells from peripheral blood mononuclear cells, obtained in the third trimester of pregnancy. These receptors came from a female donor with multiple sclerosis, enrolled in a pregnancy study. CDR3s include the opening cysteine and the closing phenylalanine or tryptophan.

j_call v_call cdr3_aa
TRBJ2-5 TRBV28 CASSLRWQGLSQETQYF
TRBJ1-1 TRBV21-1 CASSKLQGPAEAFF
TRBJ1-1 TRBV10-3 CATGVGHPGNTEAFF
TRBJ2-7 TRBV28 CASSFAGREVVFYEQYF
TRBJ1-4 TRBV2 CASSEVGGWGEKLFF
TRBJ1-4 TRBV6-1 CASKRWEDEKLFF
TRBJ2-7 TRBV5-4 CASSSTGTRYEQYF
TRBJ2-2 TRBV27 CASSQSGTGRPGELFF
TRBJ2-7 TRBV7-6 CATAPGQGYEQYF
TRBJ1-2 TRBV29-1 CSVDRRPGYGYTF
TRBJ2-3 TRBV19 CASTPVSRRGDTQYF
TRBJ1-2 TRBV29-1 CSVWTGGRNGYTF
TRBJ2-2 TRBV4-1 CASSQGGGAILAGRNTGELFF
TRBJ1-5 TRBV6-5 CASSHTGNQPQHF
TRBJ2-7 TRBV27 CASSGGGPSYEQYF
TRBJ1-2 TRBV5-1 CASSSKQGANYGYTF
TRBJ2-1 TRBV6-5 CASSYIDNNEQFF
TRBJ2-1 TRBV27 CASTVWTSGSSEQFF
TRBJ1-4 TRBV28 CASSFRTGEATNEKLFF
TRBJ2-7 TRBV9 CASSQRQGYEQYF
TRBJ2-3 TRBV9 CASSSPLAGPFYTQYF
TRBJ2-1 TRBV4-3 CASSQDRGLANNEQFF
TRBJ2-2 TRBV7-3 CASSLYFVGQGVPANTGELFF
TRBJ2-7 TRBV9 CASSGGDSYEQYF
TRBJ2-1 TRBV10-1 CASTTGLAGDHLGPNEQFF
TRBJ2-7 TRBV28 CASTSGRAAYEQYF
TRBJ1-5 TRBV19 CASSIQGSGNQPQHF
TRBJ2-1 TRBV5-1 CASSLALAGVDVYEQFF
TRBJ2-2 TRBV9 CASSTSTGELFF
TRBJ2-3 TRBV15 CATSIDLGYGTDTQYF
TRBJ2-3 TRBV6-1 CASSDLAGSTDTQYF
TRBJ1-2 TRBV4-1 CASSQSGTGNYGYTF
TRBJ2-4 TRBV7-2 CASSLLAGGGLAKNIQYF
TRBJ2-2 TRBV6-4 CASSEGAGSSRELFF
TRBJ1-1 TRBV4-3 CASSQDFGAVTEAFF
TRBJ2-3 TRBV6-4 CASSVGGRAGDTQYF
TRBJ1-4 TRBV7-9 CASSLPGQFNEKLFF
TRBJ2-7 TRBV27 CASSLSSGRYEQYF
TRBJ2-3 TRBV15 CATSRGAGSTDTQYF
TRBJ2-2 TRBV27 CASSYLGGLPGELFF
TRBJ2-1 TRBV28 CASSLVPLIRTGVNEQFF
TRBJ1-2 TRBV27 CASSEGTGRWAYGYTF
TRBJ1-2 TRBV9 CASYDRESGGYTF
TRBJ1-1 TRBV7-9 CASSYRGVNTEAFF
TRBJ2-7 TRBV19 CASSISGAGPYEQYF
TRBJ2-3 TRBV10-3 CAISAGVWAQPLEDTQYF
TRBJ2-6 TRBV9 CASSGYQGAGGANVLTF
TRBJ2-1 TRBV19 CASSILRDSNEQFF
TRBJ2-3 TRBV6-4 CASSDSLSTDTQYF
TRBJ2-3 TRBV7-9 CASNGQRYTDTQYF
TRBJ2-2 TRBV5-1 CASSLASPSDYTGELFF
TRBJ2-5 TRBV15 CATSRLNRVFETQYF
TRBJ2-1 TRBV19 CATAGTSGRLAYNEQFF
TRBJ1-1 TRBV7-6 CASSLAQTNTEAFF
TRBJ1-6 TRBV6-5 CASREQGFDNSPLHF